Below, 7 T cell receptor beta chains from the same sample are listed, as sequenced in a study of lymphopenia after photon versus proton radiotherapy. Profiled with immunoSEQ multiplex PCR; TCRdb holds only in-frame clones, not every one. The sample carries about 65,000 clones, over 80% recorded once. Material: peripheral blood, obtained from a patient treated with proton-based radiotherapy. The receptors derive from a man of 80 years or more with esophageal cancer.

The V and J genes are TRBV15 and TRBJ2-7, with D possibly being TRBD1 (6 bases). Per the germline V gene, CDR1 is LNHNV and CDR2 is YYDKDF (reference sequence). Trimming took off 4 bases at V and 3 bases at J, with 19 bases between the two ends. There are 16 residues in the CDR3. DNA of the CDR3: TGTGCCACCAGCAATGCTACGGACAGTAGTATCTACGAGCAGTACTTC. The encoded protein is CATSNATDSSIYEQYF.

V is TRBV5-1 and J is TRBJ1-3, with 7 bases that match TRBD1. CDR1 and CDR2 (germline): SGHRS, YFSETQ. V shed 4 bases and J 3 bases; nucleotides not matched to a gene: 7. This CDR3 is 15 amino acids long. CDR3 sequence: CASSPRTGFGNTIYF. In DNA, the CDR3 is TGCGCCAGCAGCCCCCGGACAGGTTTTGGAAACACCATATATTTT.

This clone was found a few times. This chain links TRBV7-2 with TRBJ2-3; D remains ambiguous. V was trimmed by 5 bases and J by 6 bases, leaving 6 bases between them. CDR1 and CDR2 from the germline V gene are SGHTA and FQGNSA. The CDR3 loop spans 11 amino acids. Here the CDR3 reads CASSPWDTQYF. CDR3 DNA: TGTGCCAGCAGCCCCTGGGATACGCAGTATTTT.

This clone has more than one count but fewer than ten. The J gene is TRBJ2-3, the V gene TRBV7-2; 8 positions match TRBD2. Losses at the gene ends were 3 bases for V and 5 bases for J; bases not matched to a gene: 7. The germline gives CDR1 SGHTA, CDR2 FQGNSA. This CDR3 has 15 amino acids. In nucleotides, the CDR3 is TGTGCCAGCAGCTTTAAGGCGGGGGGTGAAGATACGCAGTATTTT. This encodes CASSFKAGGEDTQYF.

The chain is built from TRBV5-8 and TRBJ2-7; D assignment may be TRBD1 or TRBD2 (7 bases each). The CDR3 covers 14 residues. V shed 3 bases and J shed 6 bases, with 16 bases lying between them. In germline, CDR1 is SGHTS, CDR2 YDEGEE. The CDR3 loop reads CASSYGLGGFEQYF. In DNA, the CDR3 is TGTGCCAGCAGCTATGGACTAGGGGGCTTCGAGCAGTACTTC.

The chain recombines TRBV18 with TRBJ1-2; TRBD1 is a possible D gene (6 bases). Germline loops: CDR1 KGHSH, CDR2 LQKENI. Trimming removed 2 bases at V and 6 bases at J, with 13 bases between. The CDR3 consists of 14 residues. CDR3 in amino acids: CASSPTGGVDGYTF. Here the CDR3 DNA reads TGTGCCAGCTCACCAACGGGGGGCGTCGATGGCTACACCTTC.

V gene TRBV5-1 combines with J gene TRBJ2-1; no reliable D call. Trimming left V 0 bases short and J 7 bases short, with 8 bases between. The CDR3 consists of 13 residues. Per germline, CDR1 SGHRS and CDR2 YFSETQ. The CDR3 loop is CASSLDIMNEQFF. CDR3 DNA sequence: TGCGCCAGCAGCTTGGACATTATGAATGAGCAGTTCTTC.